The source of this T cell receptor (beta chain) is a study of T-cell reconstitution after alpha-beta-depleted transplantation in children. This clonotype has more than one count but fewer than ten. The germline CDR1 and CDR2 sequences are DFQATT and SNEGSKA (reference sequence). CDR3 size: 15 residues. V shed 6 bases and J 2 bases; nucleotides not matched to a gene: 3. Unique molecular identifiers were incorporated during preparation of the TCRbeta library. Via MiXCR, TCRdb re-called the PCR reads, giving one row per CDR3 protein. The repertoire holds 500,000 to 600,000 distinct CDR3 sequences, with 25% to 30% as singletons.

The chain has TRBV20-1 and TRBJ2-4, with 14 bases lining up with TRBD2. The origin of this receptor is a boy less than two years old with Wiskott-Aldrich syndrome, due to receive a stem cell transplant. The sample in question was PBMCs, obtained before TCRalphabeta/CD19-depleted stem cell transplant. The CDR3 DNA is TGCAGTGCGGGGACTAGCGGGAGTTCCAAAAACATTCAGTACTTC. This encodes CSAGTSGSSKNIQYF.